One and the same sample provided the 7 T cell receptor beta chains below, sequenced in a study of blood T cell repertoires in COVID-19 (dated by TCRdb to the early 2020s). The library relied on the immunoSEQ multiplex PCR assay. Entries here come from immuneACCESS through TCRdb and include only in-frame sequences with V and J called. Some clones fail to appear in such tables; in the studies checked, an unresolved V gene covers under half of the shortfall, and the cause of the remainder is unknown. For this sample the table gives 100,000 to 150,000 clones, of which over 80% were detected only once. The top ten clones comprise approximately 10% of the sample. Sequenced material: peripheral blood. The receptor set was obtained from a man aged 55 to 70 with acute or convalescent COVID-19.

This clone was found once. The chain links TRBV5-1 to TRBJ1-1, with TRBD1 matching 7 bases. CDR1 is SGHRS and CDR2 is YFSETQ in the germline V gene. The V and J ends lost 4 bases and 1 base, in that order; junction bases with no gene match: 16. The CDR3 length is 18 residues. The CDR3 coding sequence is TGCGCCAGCAGCCAAGGACAGGCCCCCCGGTCCGCGAACACTGAAGCTTTCTTT. Translated, it gives CASSQGQAPRSANTEAFF.

The rearrangement links TRBV12-3 or TRBV12-4 to TRBJ1-1; D not resolved. The CDR3 covers 11 residues. V was pared by 4 bases and J by 11 bases, with 11 bases between. The CDR3 protein is CASSYSRRAFF. The DNA for the CDR3 is TGTGCCAGCAGTTACAGTCGTAGGGCTTTCTTT.

This chain links TRBV9 with TRBJ2-1; TRBD2 matches 7 bases. V shed 4 bases, J shed 5 bases, and the junction held 12 bases outside the gene matches. Germline CDR1 SGDLS, CDR2 YYNGEE. This CDR3 region has 16 residues. CDR3 protein: CASSSPSSSGHNEQFF. The CDR3 coding sequence is TGTGCCAGCAGCTCCCCCTCGAGTAGCGGGCACAATGAGCAGTTCTTC.

The V gene is TRBV19, the J gene TRBJ2-1; D is ambiguous. The CDR3 consists of 15 residues. Germline CDR1 is LNHDA and CDR2 is SQIVND (reference sequence). Trimming pared 6 bases from V and 0 bases from J, leaving 12 bases between. CDR3 bases: TGTGCCAGTAGGTATGACTCGAGCTCCTACAATGAGCAGTTCTTC. Protein sequence: CASRYDSSSYNEQFF. The full variable domain, in which reference TRBV19 and TRBJ2-1 provide the parts outside the CDR3, is DGGITQSPKYLFRKEGQNVTLSCEQNLNHDAMYWYRQDPGQGLRLIYYSQIVNDFQKGDIAEGYSVSREKKESFPLTVTSAQKNPTAFYLCASRYDSSSYNEQFFGPGTRLTVL.

The chain links TRBV19 to TRBJ2-1; 8 bases align to TRBD2. In germline, CDR1 is LNHDA, CDR2 SQIVND (reference sequence). J was trimmed by 8 bases and V by 1 base; bases with no gene match: 7. The CDR3 totals 15 residues. CDR3 region: CASSIGERENYEQFF. The CDR3 DNA sequence: TGTGCCAGTAGTATAGGGGAGCGGGAGAACTATGAGCAGTTCTTC.

The CDR3 reads CASSPRDFSRRDTQYF. As DNA, the CDR3 is TGTGCCAGCAGTCCGCGGGACTTCTCCAGGCGAGATACGCAGTATTTT. The chain recombines TRBV7-6 with TRBJ2-3; D may be TRBD2 (6 bases). The CDR3 extends over 16 amino acids. V was shortened by 6 bases and J by 5 bases, with 21 bases between the two germline ends. Germline loops: CDR1 SGHVS, CDR2 FNYEAQ.

V is TRBV6-1 and J is TRBJ2-5, with 7 nucleotides matching TRBD1. CDR3 length equals 19 residues. Germline V gene data show CDR1 as MNHNS and CDR2 as SASEGT. Trimming took 1 base from V and 2 from J; bases not matched to a gene: 16. The CDR3 reads CASSEGMGRTGAMQETQYF. DNA for the CDR3: TGTGCCAGCAGTGAAGGAATGGGGAGAACAGGGGCTATGCAAGAGACCCAGTACTTC.